A selection of T cell receptor beta chains follows, all from one sample in a study of shared clonotypes between healthy human individuals. TCRdb's table, derived via immunoSEQ multiplex PCR, lists solely in-frame clones and lacks some. This sample carries some 2.1 million clones, about 95% of them seen once, and the ten largest clones take approximately 1.2%. The sample was naive CD8+ T cells sorted from blood. Every receptor here comes from a man younger than 30 in good health. The CDR3 runs from the conserved cysteine through the conserved F or W. A D gene is named only where the DNA matches it firmly. Clone size is stated in some rows and not others, as once, few, many or a class when expanded.

v_gene	d_gene	j_gene	abundance	CDR3nt	CDR3aa
TRBV10-3	NA	TRBJ2-7	NA	TGTGCCATCCTGGACAGTGCCTACGAGCAGTACTTC	CAILDSAYEQYF
TRBV27	NA	TRBJ2-2	once	TGTGCCAGCAGTCCACGGACCCTGAACACCGGGGAGCTGTTTTTT	CASSPRTLNTGELFF
TRBV27	NA	TRBJ2-3	NA	TGTGCCAGCAGCTTGACACTACGCACAGATACGCAGTATTTT	CASSLTLRTDTQYF
TRBV7-2	NA	TRBJ2-1	NA	TGTGCCAGCAGCTTAGGACTGTACAATGAGCAGTTCTTC	CASSLGLYNEQFF
TRBV11-2	NA	TRBJ1-2	NA	TGTGCCAGCAGCTTAGCGGGGGTAGGCTATGGCTACACCTTC	CASSLAGVGYGYTF
TRBV29-1	TRBD2	TRBJ2-2	NA	TGCAGCGTTGAAGAGCGGGGGGGCGTCGGGGAGCTGTTTTTT	CSVEERGGVGELFF
TRBV5-6	NA	TRBJ2-7	NA	TGTGCCAGCAGCAACGGCGTGGGGTTCTACGAGCAGTACTTC	CASSNGVGFYEQYF
TRBV28	NA	TRBJ1-3	NA	TGTGCCAGCAGTTTACGGGCCTTGGTCTCTGGAAACACCATATATTTT	CASSLRALVSGNTIYF
TRBV6-1	TRBD1	TRBJ1-5	NA	TGTGCCAGCAGTGCGCTTGGTATGGGACAGGGGGGGAGCAATCAGCCCCAGCATTTT	CASSALGMGQGGSNQPQHF
TRBV4-1	NA	TRBJ1-5	NA	TGCGCCAGCAGCCAAGAGTCTGGCAGATTTTATAGCAATCAGCCCCAGCATTTT	CASSQESGRFYSNQPQHF
TRBV5-1	TRBD2	TRBJ2-1	NA	TGCGCCAGCAGCTTGGACCAAGGGACTAGCGATCTCTACAATGAGCAGTTCTTC	CASSLDQGTSDLYNEQFF
TRBV27	NA	TRBJ2-5	NA	TGTGCCAGCAGGGGGCTGGGAGAGACCCAGTACTTC	CASRGLGETQYF
TRBV7-9	TRBD1	TRBJ1-5	NA	TGTGCCAGCGGCCAGGGGGCTGGTCAGCCCCAGCATTTT	CASGQGAGQPQHF
TRBV10-3	TRBD2	TRBJ2-7	NA	TGTGCCATCGCACTAGCGGAAAGGTACGAGCAGTACTTC	CAIALAERYEQYF
TRBV15	TRBD2	TRBJ2-1	NA	TGTGCCACCAGCAGAGGAGGTAGCGGGAGAGACAATGAGCAGTTCTTC	CATSRGGSGRDNEQFF
TRBV5-4	TRBD1	TRBJ2-7	once	TGTGCCAGCAGCGCGACCGGGACAGGGAACGAGCAGTACTTC	CASSATGTGNEQYF
TRBV4-1	TRBD1	TRBJ2-7	NA	TGCGCCAGCAGCCGCCGAACTACAGGGGACTACGAGCAGTACTTC	CASSRRTTGDYEQYF
TRBV7-9	NA	TRBJ2-7	NA	TGTGCCAGCAGCTTAATACCGCCCCCTGATCGGGACGAGCAGTACTTC	CASSLIPPPDRDEQYF
TRBV13	TRBD2	TRBJ2-3	NA	TGTGCCAGCAGCCCGTCGCTAGCGGGGATCACAGATACGCAGTATTTT	CASSPSLAGITDTQYF
TRBV6-1	TRBD1	TRBJ1-1	NA	TGTGCCAGCAGTGAACGGACCTTTACAGGGGTGAACACTGAAGCTTTCTTT	CASSERTFTGVNTEAFF
TRBV2	NA	TRBJ2-1	once	TGTGCCAGCAGACTGTCCGATAGTATGGGGGCAAATGAGCAGTTCTTC	CASRLSDSMGANEQFF
TRBV19	NA	TRBJ2-7	NA	TGTGCCAGTAGTACTCTCCTTTTTGCCGAGCAGTACTTC	CASSTLLFAEQYF
TRBV30	TRBD1	TRBJ2-7	NA	TGTGCCTGGACCCCGGGACAGGCGGAGCAGTACTTC	CAWTPGQAEQYF
TRBV27	TRBD1	TRBJ1-5	NA	TGTGCCAGCAGTCTCTCCCCCGGGACAGGGATTCAGCCCCAGCATTTT	CASSLSPGTGIQPQHF
TRBV13	NA	TRBJ2-7	NA	TGTGCCAGCCGCCCAACTAGCTCGGACGAGCAGTACTTC	CASRPTSSDEQYF
TRBV7-9	NA	TRBJ2-2	NA	TGTGCCAGCAGCCTGGGGCAGGGAGACACCGGGGAGCTGTTTTTT	CASSLGQGDTGELFF
TRBV7-9	TRBD2	TRBJ2-1	NA	TGTGCCAGCAGTCCGGCGGGAGGCTCCTACAATGAGCAGTTCTTC	CASSPAGGSYNEQFF
TRBV9	NA	TRBJ2-7	NA	TGTGCCAGCAGCCCTCGGGGCCGCTCCAGGGACGAGCAGTACTTC	CASSPRGRSRDEQYF
TRBV7-8	NA	TRBJ1-1	NA	TGTGCCAGCAGGGAGACCGAGGGAGTCACTGAAGCTTTCTTT	CASRETEGVTEAFF
TRBV2	TRBD2	TRBJ2-1	NA	TGTGCCAGCAGTGACCTCGCCGGGACTAGCGGGAGAAGGGGCAATGAGCAGTTCTTC	CASSDLAGTSGRRGNEQFF
TRBV6-5	NA	TRBJ2-7	NA	TGTGCCAGCAGTTACGACCAGGGTTACGAGCAGTACTTC	CASSYDQGYEQYF
TRBV5-1	NA	TRBJ1-2	NA	TGCGCCAGCAGCCCCGAGGAGGGCTTCCCCTATGGCTACACCTTC	CASSPEEGFPYGYTF
TRBV2	TRBD2	TRBJ2-7	NA	TGTGCCAGCACAGAGCTAGCGGGGGGTTACGAGCAGTACTTC	CASTELAGGYEQYF
TRBV13	NA	TRBJ2-3	NA	TGTGCCAGCAGCTTAGCGGGAGTCACCACAGATACGCAGTATTTT	CASSLAGVTTDTQYF
TRBV27	NA	TRBJ2-7	NA	TGTGCCAGCAGTTTATCGGTCACTAGCTCCTACGAGCAGTACTTC	CASSLSVTSSYEQYF
TRBV5-1	NA	TRBJ2-7	NA	TGCGCCAGCAGCCCGACCTACGAGCAGTACTTC	CASSPTYEQYF
TRBV10-1	NA	TRBJ2-2	NA	TGCGCCAGCAGCCCCCCTGGAGGGAGCGGGGAGCTGTTTTTT	CASSPPGGSGELFF
TRBV13	NA	TRBJ1-1	NA	TGTGCCAGCAGCTTGGAGGGGGGGACTGAAGCTTTCTTT	CASSLEGGTEAFF
TRBV7-9	NA	TRBJ2-1	NA	TGTGCCAGCAGCTTAGGTACGAGTATGATTAACAATGAGCAGTTCTTC	CASSLGTSMINNEQFF
TRBV2	TRBD2	TRBJ2-5	NA	TGTGCCACAAGTTTACTAGCGGGGACGGTGGAGACCCAGTACTTC	CATSLLAGTVETQYF
TRBV6-5	NA	TRBJ1-2	NA	TGTGCCAGCAGTTACTCTTTGAACTATGGCTACACCTTC	CASSYSLNYGYTF
TRBV27	TRBD1	TRBJ2-7	NA	TGTGCCAGCAGTCCCTACCCCGCCGGGACAGGGCGGTACGAGCAGTACTTC	CASSPYPAGTGRYEQYF
TRBV18	NA	TRBJ1-3	once	TGTGCCAGCTCACCACCCGGGCGGGGTAGAGGAAACACCATATATTTT	CASSPPGRGRGNTIYF
TRBV18	NA	TRBJ2-2	once	TGTGCCAGCTCACCAATGCCCTCCAGCGTCCGGGAGCTGTTTTTT	CASSPMPSSVRELFF
TRBV7-9	TRBD2	TRBJ2-3	NA	TGTGCCAGCAGCTTACAGACTAGCGGGAGTGCAGATACGCAGTATTTT	CASSLQTSGSADTQYF
TRBV28	NA	TRBJ2-7	NA	TGTGCCAGCAGCCCCGACGACGGAAACTACGAGCAGTACTTC	CASSPDDGNYEQYF
TRBV9	NA	TRBJ2-7	NA	TGTGCCAGCAGCGTAGGAGGCGAAACCCGATACGAGCAGTACTTC	CASSVGGETRYEQYF